Each of the 25 T cell receptor beta chains below was sequenced from the same sample in a study of cytomegalovirus exposure and HLA in healthy donors. 60 Vbeta and 13 Jbeta primers were used in PCR. Generated by immunoSEQ multiplex PCR, the TCRdb table keeps only in-frame clones and is missing some. Listed are 200,000 to 250,000 clones; 1.1% falls within the top ten. Sequencing was performed on PBMCs. Receptor source: a girl between 2 and 10 years old in good health and CMV-seropositive.

The rearrangement joins TRBV5-6 to TRBJ2-7; weak D call: TRBD1 (6 bases). This CDR3 is built from 19 residues. The V end lost 0 bases, the J end lost 0 bases, and 22 bases lay between the germline ends. Germline V gene data show CDR1 as SGHDT and CDR2 as YYEEEE. The CDR3 is CASSLAGAEWTDSSYEQYF. The CDR3 coding sequence is TGTGCCAGCAGCTTGGCCGGGGCGGAATGGACAGATAGCTCCTACGAGCAGTACTTC.

The chain recombines TRBV19 with TRBJ2-1; TRBD1 aligns across 9 bases. This CDR3 has 15 amino acids. The V and J ends lost 7 bases and 6 bases, in that order; junction bases with no gene match: 10. CDR1 LNHDA and CDR2 SQIVND come from the germline V gene (reference sequence). The CDR3 DNA reads as TGTGCCAGTATGGCCCCGGGACAGGGCCCCAATGAGCAGTTCTTC. It is translated as CASMAPGQGPNEQFF.

J is TRBJ2-5 and V is TRBV28; 13 positions agree with TRBD2. This CDR3 spans 16 amino acids. J lost 5 bases, V lost 7 bases, and 10 bases had no gene match. Looked up from germline, CDR1 is MDHEN and CDR2 is SYDVKM. CDR3 protein: CASNGLGLAGVETQYF. The CDR3 DNA follows: TGTGCCAGCAACGGCCTCGGACTAGCGGGAGTGGAGACCCAGTACTTC.

The rearrangement joins TRBV5-1 to TRBJ2-5; 8 nucleotides line up with TRBD2. With the DNA end fitting TRBJ2-7 better, the J assignment may be wrong. This CDR3 is 14 amino acids long. Looked up from germline, CDR1 is SGHRS and CDR2 is YFSETQ. The DNA of the CDR3 is TGCGCCAGCAGCTTAGCGGGAGACCACTACGAGCAGTACTTC. The encoded protein is CASSLAGDHYEQYF.

The chain employs TRBV9 and TRBJ2-1; TRBD2 matches at 9 bases. Germline V gene sequence: CDR1 SGDLS, CDR2 YYNGEE. Unmatched junction bases numbered 17, after V lost 0 bases and J lost 7 bases. This CDR3 comprises 19 residues. The CDR3 here is CASSVGASLAGGAINEQFF. CDR3 DNA: TGTGCCAGCAGCGTAGGAGCAAGCTTGGCGGGAGGGGCCATTAATGAGCAGTTCTTC.

The gene calls are TRBV15 and TRBJ1-4; weak D call: TRBD1 (6 bases). The CDR3 is made up of 20 amino acids. Between the trimmed V and J ends, which lost 0 bases and 3 bases, there was a span of 23 bases. Germline assignment: CDR1 LNHNV and CDR2 YYDKDF (reference sequence). CDR3: CATSRDPQQGGWAANEKLFF. As DNA, the CDR3 is TGTGCCACCAGCAGAGATCCCCAACAAGGGGGATGGGCAGCTAATGAAAAACTGTTTTTT. Full variable domain (outside the CDR3, taken from reference TRBV15 and TRBJ1-4): DAMVIQNPRYQVTQFGKPVTLSCSQTLNHNVMYWYQQKSSQAPKLLFHYYDKDFNNEADTPDNFQSRRPNTSFCFLDIRSPGLGDTAMYLCATSRDPQQGGWAANEKLFFGSGTQLSVL.

As for this clone: Mismatch with germline at one junction end may stem from a read error. V and J are TRBV6-1 and TRBJ1-5, with D perhaps matching TRBD1 (6 bases). CDR1 MNHNS and CDR2 SASEGT come from the germline V gene. There are 13 residues in the CDR3. In DNA form, the CDR3 reads TGTGCCAGCCGTGAGGGGACAATCAGCCCCCAGCATTTT. It is translated as CASREGTISPQHF.

The V and J genes are TRBV5-1 and TRBJ2-2, with 12 positions matching TRBD1. The CDR3 contains 17 residues. CDR1 is SGHRS and CDR2 is YFSETQ in the germline V gene. Trimming at V came to 2 bases and at J to 5 bases, leaving 7 bases not matched to a gene. The CDR3 region is CASSLGRDRGHTGELFF. The CDR3 region has the DNA TGCGCCAGCAGCTTAGGCCGGGACAGGGGGCATACCGGGGAGCTGTTTTTT.

This chain links TRBV5-1 with TRBJ2-5, with 15 bases aligning to TRBD2. From germline, CDR1 is SGHRS and CDR2 YFSETQ. This CDR3 has 19 amino acids. Trimming at V came to 2 bases and at J to 2 bases, leaving 10 bases not matched to a gene. The CDR3 reads CASSFPGLAGGVGQETQYF. In nucleotides, the CDR3 is TGCGCCAGCAGCTTCCCGGGACTAGCGGGAGGAGTTGGGCAAGAGACCCAGTACTTC.

This rearrangement joins TRBV5-6 to TRBJ1-1; TRBD1 might be the D (5 bases). This CDR3 comprises 10 residues. Trimming removed 3 bases from V and 8 bases from J, with 5 bases in between. The germline V gene encodes CDR1 SGHDT and CDR2 YYEEEE. The CDR3 DNA is TGTGCCAGCAGCTGGACAGAAGCTTTCTTT. This sequence encodes CASSWTEAFF.

The rearrangement links TRBV21-1 to TRBJ2-3; the listed D gene, TRBD2, was not tested against the DNA. TRBV21-1 is a known pseudogene. This CDR3 spans 17 amino acids. The CDR3 is CASSKENGGIPTDTQYF. The CDR3 DNA reads TGTGCCAGCAGCAAAGAAAACGGGGGGATTCCGACAGATACGCAGTATTTT.

CDR3 residues: CASRSSSGRNTGELFF. The CDR3 DNA is TGCGCCAGCAGATCCTCTAGCGGGAGAAACACCGGGGAGCTGTTTTTT. V gene TRBV5-1 combines with J gene TRBJ2-2; 10 bases fit TRBD2. The junction had 6 bases not matched to a gene; V was cut back by 5 bases and J by 2 bases. This CDR3 comprises 16 residues. Looked up from germline, CDR1 is SGHRS and CDR2 is YFSETQ.

This chain uses TRBV2 with TRBJ1-4; 7 bases align to TRBD1. Germline V gene sequence: CDR1 SNHLY, CDR2 FYNNEI. V lost 8 bases and J lost 5; bases outside the gene matches: 17. The CDR3 consists of 17 residues. DNA for the CDR3: TGTGCCAGCGCATTGAACAGGGGCACGGGATCCAATGAAAAACTGTTTTTT. It specifies CASALNRGTGSNEKLFF.

The chain couples TRBV9 to TRBJ2-7; maybe TRBD2 (5 bases). The CDR3 sequence is 13 residues long. Trimming cost V 4 bases and J 2 bases, with 10 bases left between them. Germline V gene sequence: CDR1 SGDLS, CDR2 YYNGEE. DNA of the CDR3: TGTGCCAGCAGCAGCGGAGATACCTACGAGCAGTACTTC. Its translation is CASSSGDTYEQYF.

The chain is built from TRBV5-1 and TRBJ2-7; 8 bases map to TRBD1. Germline CDR1 SGHRS, CDR2 YFSETQ. Trimming cost V 0 bases and J 5 bases; bases outside gene matches: 7. This CDR3 has 15 amino acids. CDR3: CASSLAGQGIDEQYF. In DNA form, the CDR3 reads TGCGCCAGCAGCTTGGCTGGACAGGGTATCGACGAGCAGTACTTC.

This chain links TRBV5-1 with TRBJ2-6; D gene ambiguous. Trimming pared 0 bases from V and 9 bases from J, leaving 10 bases between. The V gene's germline CDR1 is SGHRS and CDR2 YFSETQ. The CDR3 covers 14 residues. CDR3: CASSLEARGNVLTF. Here the CDR3 DNA reads TGCGCCAGCAGCTTGGAGGCCAGAGGCAACGTCCTGACTTTC.

CDR3: CARLEQGAKKETQYF. The CDR3 DNA reads as TGTGCCAGACTCGAACAGGGGGCTAAGAAAGAGACCCAGTACTTC. V usage is TRBV7-9 and J usage is TRBJ2-5; 9 bases align to TRBD1. The CDR3 sequence is 15 residues long. Looked up from germline, CDR1 is SEHNR and CDR2 is FQNEAQ (reference sequence). J lost 3 bases, V lost 9 bases, and 11 bases had no gene match. The full variable domain, completed using reference TRBV7-9 and TRBJ2-5, is DTGVSQNPRHKITKRGQNVTFRCDPISEHNRLYWYRQTLGQGPEFLTYFQNEAQLEKSRLLSDRFSAERPKGSFSTLEIQRTEQGDSAMYLCARLEQGAKKETQYFGPGTRLLVL.

The V and J genes are TRBV7-9 and TRBJ1-1; D is unresolved. The CDR3 consists of 16 residues. Germline V gene data show CDR1 as SEHNR and CDR2 as FQNEAQ (reference sequence). Between the trimmed V and J ends, which lost 2 bases and 0 bases, there was a span of 13 bases. For the CDR3, the DNA is TGTGCCAGCAGCTTATATCGACTGAACTTGAACACTGAAGCTTTCTTT. As protein: CASSLYRLNLNTEAFF.

The chain is built from TRBV7-9 and TRBJ2-7; D not resolved. This CDR3 is 12 amino acids long. The V end was cut by 5 bases, the J end by 1 base, with 6 bases between. From germline, CDR1 is SEHNR and CDR2 FQNEAQ (reference sequence). CDR3 nucleotide sequence: TGTGCCAGCAGCCTACCATCCTACGAGCAGTACTTC. It translates to CASSLPSYEQYF.

The rearrangement links TRBV7-6 to TRBJ2-1, with D possibly being TRBD1 (6 bases). Germline V gene data show CDR1 as SGHVS and CDR2 as FNYEAQ. The CDR3 totals 17 residues. V lost 1 base and J lost 0, with 13 bases in between. CDR3 nucleotide sequence: TGTGCCAGCAGCTTAGGTAGCAGGGGATCCTCCTACAATGAGCAGTTCTTC. This codes for CASSLGSRGSSYNEQFF.

This chain joins TRBV18 and TRBJ1-2, with 7 positions matching TRBD1. Trimming removed 0 bases from V and 5 bases from J; junction bases left unmatched: 9. CDR3 length: 16 amino acids. Germline V gene lookup returns CDR1 KGHSH and CDR2 LQKENI. CDR3 nucleotide sequence: TGTGCCAGCTCACCACCGGGTAAGGGACAGAGTTATGGCTACACCTTC. It translates to CASSPPGKGQSYGYTF.

This chain connects TRBV9 to TRBJ1-3; 7 bases map to TRBD1. V dropped 4 bases and J dropped 0; count of bases not matched to a gene: 13. Germline loops: CDR1 SGDLS, CDR2 YYNGEE. CDR3 length: 18 amino acids. In nucleotides, the CDR3 is TGTGCCAGCAGCTCAAACCCACAGGGGCCTGGCTCTGGAAACACCATATATTTT. Translating it yields CASSSNPQGPGSGNTIYF.

For the CDR3, the DNA is TGTGCCAGCTCACGAGGACAGGGCCGTCAGCCCCAGCATTTT. It encodes CASSRGQGRQPQHF. This chain links TRBV18 with TRBJ1-5, with 8 bases that match TRBD1. The CDR3 loop spans 14 amino acids. Per the germline V gene, CDR1 is KGHSH and CDR2 is LQKENI. Trimming took 4 bases from V and 6 from J; bases not matched to a gene: 5.

The V and J genes are TRBV2 and TRBJ1-3; a weak D match, TRBD1 (6 bases). CDR1 and CDR2 (germline): SNHLY, FYNNEI. The CDR3 runs 15 residues. V gave up 5 bases and J gave up 0 bases, with 11 bases separating them. The CDR3 coding sequence is TGTGCCAGCAGTCTAGACAGGAGCTCTGGAAACACCATATATTTT. Its protein product is CASSLDRSSGNTIYF.

V gene TRBV5-6 combines with J gene TRBJ1-5; D ambiguous. This CDR3 spans 14 amino acids. Germline V gene lookup returns CDR1 SGHDT and CDR2 YYEEEE. V gave up 0 bases and J gave up 4 bases, with 8 bases separating them. As DNA, the CDR3 is TGTGCCAGCAGCTTGGGCAGGTCAAATCAGCCCCAGCATTTT. Amino acid sequence: CASSLGRSNQPQHF.